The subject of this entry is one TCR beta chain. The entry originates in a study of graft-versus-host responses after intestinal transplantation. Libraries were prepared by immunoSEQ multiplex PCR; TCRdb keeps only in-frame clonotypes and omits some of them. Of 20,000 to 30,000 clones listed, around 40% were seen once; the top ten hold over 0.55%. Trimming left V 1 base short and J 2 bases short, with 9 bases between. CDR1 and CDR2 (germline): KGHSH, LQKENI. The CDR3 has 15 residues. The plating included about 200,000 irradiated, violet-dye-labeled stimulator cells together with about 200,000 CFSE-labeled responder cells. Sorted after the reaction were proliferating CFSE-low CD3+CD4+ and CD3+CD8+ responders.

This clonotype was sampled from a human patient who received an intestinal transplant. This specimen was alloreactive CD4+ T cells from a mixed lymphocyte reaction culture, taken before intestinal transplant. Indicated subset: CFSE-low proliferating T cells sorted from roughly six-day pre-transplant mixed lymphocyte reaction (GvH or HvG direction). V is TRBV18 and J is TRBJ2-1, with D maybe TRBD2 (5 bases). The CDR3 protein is CASSPRVATYNEQFF. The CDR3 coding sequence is TGTGCCAGCTCACCACGGGTAGCGACCTACAATGAGCAGTTCTTC.